Listed below are T cell receptor beta chains from one sample, sequenced in a study of blood T cell repertoires in COVID-19. Generated by immunoSEQ multiplex PCR, the TCRdb table keeps only in-frame clones and is missing some. The data contain just over 300,000 clones, around 92% of them seen just once; the ten biggest clones take up approximately 1.8%. What was sequenced was peripheral blood. The receptors originated from a woman aged 25-40 years with COVID-19, enrolled during active disease. Each CDR3 is given with its conserved first and last residue. The D gene is left open where the match is weak. Size values are once, few and many counts, or a class for expanded clones, and some rows have none.

J gene: TRBJ1-1
V gene: TRBV6-4
CDR3 length: 13
clone size: once
D gene: .
CDR3 protein: CASSQGRHTEAFF
CDR3 DNA: TGTGCCAGCAGTCAGGGAAGGCACACTGAAGCTTTCTTT

J gene: TRBJ2-1
V gene: TRBV3-1/TRBV3-2
CDR3 length: 17
clone size: .
D gene: .
CDR3 protein: CASSQGLAGSSYNEQFF
CDR3 DNA: TGTGCCAGCAGCCAAGGATTGGCGGGGAGCTCCTACAATGAGCAGTTCTTC

J gene: TRBJ1-6
V gene: TRBV5-5
CDR3 length: 14
clone size: .
D gene: TRBD1
CDR3 protein: CASSQGQGGSPLHF
CDR3 DNA: TGTGCCAGCAGCCAAGGACAGGGTGGATCACCCCTCCACTTT

J gene: TRBJ1-2
V gene: TRBV13
CDR3 length: 20
clone size: .
D gene: .
CDR3 protein: CASSGVVRGIINQHHYGYTF
CDR3 DNA: TGTGCCAGCAGCGGTGTCGTGAGAGGAATCATTAACCAACATCACTATGGCTACACCTTC

J gene: TRBJ1-1
V gene: TRBV6-5
CDR3 length: 13
clone size: few
D gene: .
CDR3 protein: CASSLDRNTEAFF
CDR3 DNA: TGTGCCAGCAGTCTGGACAGAAACACTGAAGCTTTCTTT

J gene: TRBJ1-1
V gene: TRBV3-1/TRBV3-2
CDR3 length: 14
clone size: .
D gene: TRBD1
CDR3 protein: CASSRGTGGTEAFF
CDR3 DNA: TGTGCCAGCAGCCGGGGGACAGGGGGCACTGAAGCTTTCTTT

J gene: TRBJ2-1
V gene: TRBV12-3/TRBV12-4
CDR3 length: 12
clone size: .
D gene: .
CDR3 protein: CASSYPSNEQFF
CDR3 DNA: TGTGCCAGCAGTTATCCTAGCAATGAGCAGTTCTTC

J gene: TRBJ2-5
V gene: TRBV5-4
CDR3 length: 13
clone size: .
D gene: .
CDR3 protein: CASSLGLQETQYF
CDR3 DNA: TGTGCCAGCAGCTTGGGGCTGCAAGAGACCCAGTACTTC

J gene: TRBJ2-5
V gene: TRBV24-1
CDR3 length: 15
clone size: .
D gene: .
CDR3 protein: CATSDAHRAQETQYF
CDR3 DNA: TGTGCCACCAGTGATGCCCACAGGGCCCAAGAGACCCAGTACTTC

J gene: TRBJ2-5
V gene: TRBV28
CDR3 length: 14
clone size: .
D gene: TRBD1
CDR3 protein: CASSLWGTGKTQYF
CDR3 DNA: TGTGCCAGCAGTTTATGGGGGACAGGAAAGACCCAGTACTTC